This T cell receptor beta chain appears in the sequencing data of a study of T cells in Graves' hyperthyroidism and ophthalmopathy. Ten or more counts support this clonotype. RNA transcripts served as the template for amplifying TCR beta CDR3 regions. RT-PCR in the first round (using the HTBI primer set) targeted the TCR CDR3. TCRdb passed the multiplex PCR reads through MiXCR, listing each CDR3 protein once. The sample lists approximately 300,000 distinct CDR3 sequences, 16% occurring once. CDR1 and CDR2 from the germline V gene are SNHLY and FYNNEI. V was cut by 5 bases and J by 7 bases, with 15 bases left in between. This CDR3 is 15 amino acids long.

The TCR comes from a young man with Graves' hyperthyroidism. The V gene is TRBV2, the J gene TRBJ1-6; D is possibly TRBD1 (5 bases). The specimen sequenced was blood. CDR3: CASSRTGTRNSPLHF. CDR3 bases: TGTGCCAGCAGTCGTACCGGGACGAGGAATTCACCCCTCCACTTT. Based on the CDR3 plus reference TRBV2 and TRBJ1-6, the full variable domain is EPEVTQTPSHQVTQMGQEVILRCVPISNHLYFYWYRQILGQKVEFLVSFYNNEISEKSEIFDDQFSVERPDGSNFTLKIRSTKLEDSAMYFCASSRTGTRNSPLHFGNGTRLTVT.